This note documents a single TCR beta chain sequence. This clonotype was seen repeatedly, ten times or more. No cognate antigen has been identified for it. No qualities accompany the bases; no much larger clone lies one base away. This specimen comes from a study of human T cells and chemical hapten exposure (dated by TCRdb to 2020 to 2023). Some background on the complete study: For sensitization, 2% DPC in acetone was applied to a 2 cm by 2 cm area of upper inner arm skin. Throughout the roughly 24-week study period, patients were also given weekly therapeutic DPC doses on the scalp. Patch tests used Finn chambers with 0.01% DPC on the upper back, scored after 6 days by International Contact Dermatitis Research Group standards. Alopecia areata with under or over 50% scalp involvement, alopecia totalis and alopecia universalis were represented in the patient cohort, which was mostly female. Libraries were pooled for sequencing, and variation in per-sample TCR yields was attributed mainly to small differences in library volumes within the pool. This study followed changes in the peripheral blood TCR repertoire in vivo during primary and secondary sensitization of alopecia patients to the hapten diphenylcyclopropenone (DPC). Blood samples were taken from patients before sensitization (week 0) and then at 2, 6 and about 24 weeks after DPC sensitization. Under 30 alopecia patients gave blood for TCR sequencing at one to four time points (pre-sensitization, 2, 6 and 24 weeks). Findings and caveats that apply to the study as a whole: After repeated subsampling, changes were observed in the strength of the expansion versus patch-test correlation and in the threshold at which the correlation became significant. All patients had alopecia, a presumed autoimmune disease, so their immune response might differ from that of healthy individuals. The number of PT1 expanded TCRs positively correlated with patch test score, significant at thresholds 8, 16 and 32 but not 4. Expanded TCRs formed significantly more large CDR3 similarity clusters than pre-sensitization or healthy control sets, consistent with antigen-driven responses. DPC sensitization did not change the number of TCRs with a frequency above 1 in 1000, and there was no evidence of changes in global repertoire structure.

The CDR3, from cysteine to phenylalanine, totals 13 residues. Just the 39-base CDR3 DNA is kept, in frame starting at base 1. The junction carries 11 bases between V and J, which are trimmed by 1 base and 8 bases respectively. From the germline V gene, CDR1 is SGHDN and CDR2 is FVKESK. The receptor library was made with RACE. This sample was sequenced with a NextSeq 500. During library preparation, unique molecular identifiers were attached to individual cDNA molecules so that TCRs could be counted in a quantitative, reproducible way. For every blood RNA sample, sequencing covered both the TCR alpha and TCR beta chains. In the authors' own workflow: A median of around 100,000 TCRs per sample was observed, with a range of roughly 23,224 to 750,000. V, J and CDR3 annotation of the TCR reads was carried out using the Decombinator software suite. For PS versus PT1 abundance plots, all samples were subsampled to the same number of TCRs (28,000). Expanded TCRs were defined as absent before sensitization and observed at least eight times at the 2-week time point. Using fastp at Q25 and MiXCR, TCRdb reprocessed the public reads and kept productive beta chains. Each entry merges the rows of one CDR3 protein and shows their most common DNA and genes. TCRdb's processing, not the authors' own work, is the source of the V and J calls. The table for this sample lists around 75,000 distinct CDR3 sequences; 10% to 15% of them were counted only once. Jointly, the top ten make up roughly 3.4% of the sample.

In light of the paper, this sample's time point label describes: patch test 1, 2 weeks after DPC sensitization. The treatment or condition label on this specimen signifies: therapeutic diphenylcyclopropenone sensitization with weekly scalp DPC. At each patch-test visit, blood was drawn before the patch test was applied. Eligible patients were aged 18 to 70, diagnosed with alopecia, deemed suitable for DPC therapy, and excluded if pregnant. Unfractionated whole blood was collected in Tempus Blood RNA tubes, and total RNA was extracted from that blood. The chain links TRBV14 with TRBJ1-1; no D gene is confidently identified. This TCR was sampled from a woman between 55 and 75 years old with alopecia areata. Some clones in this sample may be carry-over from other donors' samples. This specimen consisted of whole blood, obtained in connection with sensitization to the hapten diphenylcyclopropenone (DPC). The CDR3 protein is CASSQVNSPEAFF. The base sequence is TGTGCCAGCAGCCAAGTAAACAGTCCCGAAGCTTTCTTT.